These 23 T cell receptor beta chains came from one sample sequenced in a study of OX40 agonist ivuxolimab in advanced cancers. Generated by immunoSEQ multiplex PCR, the TCRdb table keeps only in-frame clones and is missing some. The table records around 30,000 clones, roughly 92% of them present only once. The sample consisted of CD4+ or CD8+ T cells sorted from blood, taken in a trial of the OX40 agonist ivuxolimab. These receptors originate from an adult with an advanced solid tumor such as melanoma, head and neck, liver or kidney cancer.

Only one count was recorded for this clone. The chain combines TRBV7-3 with TRBJ2-1; the D gene is possibly TRBD1 (7 bases). Deletions cut 3 bases from V and 4 bases from J, with 13 bases between. The CDR3 totals 15 residues. Germline V gene data show CDR1 as SGHTA and CDR2 as FQGTGA. As DNA, the CDR3 is TGTGCCAGCAGCTTTATCCAGGGGGGTTACAATGAGCAGTTCTTC. This gives the protein CASSFIQGGYNEQFF.

The chain recombines TRBV9 with TRBJ1-4; D might be TRBD1 (5 bases). The V gene lost 3 bases and the J gene lost 1 base, with 10 bases spanning the gap. Germline V gene data show CDR1 as SGDLS and CDR2 as YYNGEE. The CDR3 spans 15 residues. The CDR3 spells CASSARDLTNEKLFF. In DNA, the CDR3 is TGTGCCAGCAGCGCCAGGGACTTAACTAATGAAAAACTGTTTTTT.

The chain couples TRBV27 to TRBJ2-1; either TRBD1 or TRBD2 may fit D (5 bases each). The V gene lost 5 bases and the J gene lost 4 bases, with 15 bases spanning the gap. The CDR3 covers 15 residues. Germline CDR1 reads MNHEY; CDR2 reads SMNVEV (reference sequence). The CDR3 sequence: CASSLDSWGYNEQFF. CDR3 DNA: TGTGCCAGCAGTCTGGACTCCTGGGGGTACAATGAGCAGTTCTTC.

V and J are TRBV7-8 and TRBJ2-3; the match to TRBD2 covers 11 bases. There are 17 residues in the CDR3. CDR1 and CDR2 from the germline V gene are SGHVS and FQNEAQ. The V and J ends lost 5 bases and 2 bases, in that order; junction bases with no gene match: 9. CDR3 sequence: CASSLILAGAPTDTQYF. As DNA, the CDR3 is TGTGCCAGCAGCCTGATACTAGCGGGGGCTCCCACAGATACGCAGTATTTT.

The chain has TRBV19 and TRBJ2-1, with 9 bases matching TRBD2. CDR3 size: 15 residues. Per the germline V gene, CDR1 is LNHDA and CDR2 is SQIVND (reference sequence). The V and J ends lost 3 bases and 3 bases, in that order; junction bases with no gene match: 3. CDR3 region: CASSMSSGDYNEQFF. The CDR3 DNA sequence: TGTGCCAGTAGTATGTCTAGCGGGGACTACAATGAGCAGTTCTTC.

The rearrangement joins TRBV5-1 to TRBJ1-2; D ambiguous. This CDR3 spans 14 amino acids. The germline V and J ends were trimmed by 1 base and 2 bases, with 9 bases remaining between them. Germline V gene sequence: CDR1 SGHRS, CDR2 YFSETQ. Here the CDR3 reads CASSLQSENYGYTF. The CDR3 nucleotides are TGCGCCAGCAGCTTGCAGTCTGAGAACTATGGCTACACCTTC.

The chain joins TRBV28 to TRBJ2-1; 7 bases agree with TRBD1. The CDR3 length is 17 residues. Germline V gene data show CDR1 as MDHEN and CDR2 as SYDVKM. V lost 3 bases and J lost 2; bases outside the gene matches: 10. CDR3 sequence reads: CASSFPKGQGAYNEQFF. The DNA for the CDR3 is TGTGCCAGCAGTTTTCCCAAGGGGCAGGGGGCCTACAATGAGCAGTTCTTC. The variable domain in full, completed from reference TRBV28 and TRBJ2-1, reads DVKVTQSSRYLVKRTGEKVFLECVQDMDHENMFWYRQDPGLGLRLIYFSYDVKMKEKGDIPEGYSVSREKKERFSLILESASTNQTSMYLCASSFPKGQGAYNEQFFGPGTRLTVL.

The chain links TRBV5-1 to TRBJ2-7, with unresolved D. Trimming cost V 7 bases and J 0 bases, with 8 bases left between them. This CDR3 contains 12 residues. The germline gives CDR1 SGHRS, CDR2 YFSETQ. CDR3 DNA sequence: TGCGCCAGCCGACGAGACTCCTACGAGCAGTACTTC. Protein: CASRRDSYEQYF. Full variable domain (remainder filled in from reference TRBV5-1 and TRBJ2-7): KAGVTQTPRYLIKTRGQQVTLSCSPISGHRSVSWYQQTPGQGLQFLFEYFSETQRNKGNFPGRFSGRQFSNSRSEMNVSTLELGDSALYLCASRRDSYEQYFGPGTRLTVT.

This chain joins TRBV2 and TRBJ2-7, with D uncertain. V dropped 8 bases and J dropped 3 bases, with 14 bases sitting between them. Germline-derived CDR1 and CDR2 are SNHLY and FYNNEI. The CDR3 length is 13 residues. CDR3 sequence (DNA): TGTGCCAGCGTTCATAACGACGGCTACGAGCAGTACTTC. Translating gives CASVHNDGYEQYF.

V gene TRBV27 combines with J gene TRBJ2-7, with D perhaps given as TRBD1 or TRBD2 (5 bases each). The germline V gene has CDR1 MNHEY and CDR2 SMNVEV (reference sequence). V lost 5 bases and J 2 bases, leaving 13 bases between the germline ends. The CDR3 totals 14 residues. The CDR3 DNA reads TGTGCCAGCAGTCGAGGGACGAATGCCTACGAGCAGTACTTC. It yields the protein CASSRGTNAYEQYF.

This clone was counted only a few times. The rearrangement joins TRBV4-1 to TRBJ2-1, with 7 positions matching TRBD2. With V trimmed by 3 bases and J by 4 bases, 6 bases remained unmatched. Germline CDR1 MGHRA, CDR2 YSYEKL. The CDR3 runs to 15 residues. CDR3 region: CASSQRRTSYNEQFF. CDR3 DNA sequence: TGCGCCAGCAGCCAGCGGAGGACTAGTTACAATGAGCAGTTCTTC.

This clone was recorded a few times. This chain links TRBV2 with TRBJ2-3, with 10 bases fitting TRBD2. Trimming removed 6 bases from V and 2 bases from J; junction bases left unmatched: 5. The germline V gene encodes CDR1 SNHLY and CDR2 FYNNEI. The CDR3 loop spans 15 amino acids. The CDR3 region has the DNA TGTGCCAGCAGAGACGGGACTAGCGACACAGATACGCAGTATTTT. As protein: CASRDGTSDTDTQYF.

This clone showed up just once. V gene TRBV5-6 combines with J gene TRBJ2-5; 7 bases match TRBD1. J gave up 5 bases and V 0 bases, and 1 base lay outside the gene matches. This CDR3 is 13 amino acids long. From germline, CDR1 is SGHDT and CDR2 YYEEEE. The CDR3 sequence is CASSLETGETQYF. The CDR3 DNA follows: TGTGCCAGCAGCTTGGAGACAGGGGAGACCCAGTACTTC.

The chain carries TRBV5-6 and TRBJ1-1, with D possibly matching TRBD1 (5 bases). The CDR3 is 15 residues long. Trimming shortened V by 3 bases and J by 4 bases, and 16 bases separated the two germline ends. Looked up from germline, CDR1 is SGHDT and CDR2 is YYEEEE. The CDR3 is CASSYYETAITEAFF. The DNA for the CDR3 is TGTGCCAGCAGCTATTACGAGACAGCAATCACTGAAGCTTTCTTT.

The chain employs TRBV30 and TRBJ2-7; no clear D. CDR1 and CDR2 from the germline V gene are GTSNPN and SVGIG (reference sequence). CDR3 length: 10 amino acids. Trimming took 5 bases from V and 3 from J, leaving 5 bases between them. This CDR3 reads CAWGNYEQYF. CDR3 bases: TGTGCCTGGGGTAACTACGAGCAGTACTTC.

This chain connects TRBV30 to TRBJ1-1, with 7 bases fitting TRBD1. Germline CDR1 is GTSNPN and CDR2 is SVGIG (reference sequence). The length of the CDR3 is 13 residues. Germline trimming cut 0 bases from V and 4 bases from J; bases unmatched to any gene: 2. The DNA for the CDR3 is TGTGCCTGGAGTGTGGCAGGGGGCACTGAAGCTTTCTTT. Translated, it gives CAWSVAGGTEAFF. Using reference TRBV30 and TRBJ1-1 for the parts outside the CDR3, the full variable domain is SQTIHQWPATLVQPVGSPLSLECTVEGTSNPNLYWYRQAAGRGLQLLFYSVGIGQISSEVPQNLSASRPQDRQFILSSKKLLLSDSGFYLCAWSVAGGTEAFFGQGTRLTVV.

This rearrangement joins TRBV28 to TRBJ1-3, with 10 bases aligning to TRBD1. CDR3 length: 15 amino acids. From germline, CDR1 is MDHEN and CDR2 SYDVKM. The junction had 3 bases not matched to a gene; V was cut back by 5 bases and J by 2 bases. The CDR3 coding sequence is TGTGCCAGCAGTCTTGGACAGGGGGCTGGAAACACCATATATTTT. It translates to CASSLGQGAGNTIYF.

The chain combines TRBV11-2 with TRBJ1-1; D might be TRBD1 (5 bases). The germline V gene encodes CDR1 SGHAT and CDR2 FQNNGV. CDR3 size: 16 residues. Trimming left V 5 bases short and J 0 bases short, with 16 bases between. The CDR3 nucleotides read TGTGCCAGCAGCCCCGATGGGGGACCCCTGAACACTGAAGCTTTCTTT. Its translation is CASSPDGGPLNTEAFF. Full variable domain (outside the CDR3, taken from reference TRBV11-2 and TRBJ1-1): EAGVAQSPRYKIIEKRQSVAFWCNPISGHATLYWYQQILGQGPKLLIQFQNNGVVDDSQLPKDRFSAERLKGVDSTLKIQPAKLEDSAVYLCASSPDGGPLNTEAFFGQGTRLTVV.

This clone was counted only a few times. The chain recombines TRBV4-3 with TRBJ1-2; no definite D call. Trimming left V 1 base short and J 2 bases short, with 8 bases between. Germline V gene data show CDR1 as LGHNA and CDR2 as YSLEER. The CDR3 spans 14 residues. In DNA, the CDR3 is TGCGCCAGCAGCCAAGGCCACGGGAACTATGGCTACACCTTC. Its translation is CASSQGHGNYGYTF.

This chain links TRBV28 with TRBJ1-5; D unresolved. Trimming cost V 6 bases and J 4 bases, with 10 bases left between them. Germline CDR1 reads MDHEN; CDR2 reads SYDVKM. CDR3 length equals 13 residues. Written as DNA, the CDR3 is TGTGCCAGCAGCATTCCCACTAATCAGCCCCAGCATTTT. The encoded protein is CASSIPTNQPQHF.

This sequence joins TRBV9 and TRBJ2-1; D gene unclear. Germline lookup yields CDR1 SGDLS and CDR2 YYNGEE. CDR3 size: 16 residues. The V and J ends lost 3 bases and 2 bases respectively, with 15 bases between them. CDR3 nucleotides: TGTGCCAGCAGCGGTGTAAGTGGGATCACCTACAATGAGCAGTTCTTC. Protein product: CASSGVSGITYNEQFF.

The CDR3 sequence: CASSLGYGLSGANVLTF. The CDR3 region has the DNA TGTGCCAGCAGCTTGGGATATGGGCTCTCTGGGGCCAACGTCCTGACTTTC. The chain couples TRBV5-4 to TRBJ2-6; D is undetermined. CDR3 size: 17 residues. The V and J ends lost 0 bases and 0 bases respectively, with 10 bases between them. CDR1 is SGHNT and CDR2 is YYREEE in the germline V gene (reference sequence). Supplemented by reference TRBV5-4 and TRBJ2-6, the full variable domain reads ETGVTQSPTHLIKTRGQQVTLRCSSQSGHNTVSWYQQALGQGPQFIFQYYREEENGRGNFPPRFSGLQFPNYSSELNVNALELDDSALYLCASSLGYGLSGANVLTFGAGSRLTVL.

The chain links TRBV6-5 to TRBJ2-5; 13 bases align to TRBD2. J gave up 4 bases and V 4 bases, and 6 bases lay outside the gene matches. The germline V gene encodes CDR1 MNHEY and CDR2 SVGAGI. CDR3 length equals 16 residues. The CDR3 protein is CASSSGTSGEGETQYF. The CDR3 coding sequence is TGTGCCAGCAGTTCCGGGACTAGCGGGGAGGGAGAGACCCAGTACTTC.